This TCR beta chain was sequenced for a study of OX40 agonist ivuxolimab in advanced cancers. Study-level background: Each dose-escalation patient presented with hepatocellular carcinoma, melanoma, renal cell or head and neck cancer.

Germline loops: CDR1 SGHRS, CDR2 YFSETQ. V was trimmed by 0 bases and J by 0 bases, leaving 6 bases between them. This CDR3 comprises 15 residues. This clone has more than one count but fewer than ten. Method: immunoSEQ multiplex PCR; TCRdb's copy keeps in-frame clones and lacks some. This sample carries some 100,000 clones, 85% to 90% of them seen once, and the ten largest clones take around 1.8%. Blood sampling took place at baseline, cycle 4 day 1, and cycle 7 day 1. The chain combines TRBV5-1 with TRBJ1-4; D not certain. The source is an adult with an advanced solid tumor such as melanoma, head and neck, liver or kidney cancer. This sample comprised CD4+ or CD8+ T cells sorted from blood, obtained in a trial of the OX40 agonist ivuxolimab. Written as DNA, the CDR3 is TGCGCCAGCAGCTTGGACGGGACAACTAATGAAAAACTGTTTTTT. Translated: CASSLDGTTNEKLFF.